The 14 T cell receptor beta chains given below trace back to one sample, sequenced in a study of blood T cell repertoires in COVID-19. Data came from immunoSEQ multiplex PCR; TCRdb stores just in-frame clones and leaves some out. The sample holds 110,000 or so clones; approximately 77% are singletons and the top ten take roughly 7.3%. Sequencing used peripheral blood. The receptor set was obtained from a human donor in a cohort sampled during active COVID-19.

The chain combines TRBV5-4 with TRBJ2-7, with 8 bases fitting TRBD1. CDR3 size: 14 residues. Germline loops: CDR1 SGHNT, CDR2 YYREEE (reference sequence). The junction had 8 bases not matched to a gene; V was cut back by 2 bases and J by 7 bases. CDR3 loop: CASSFDLDRAEQYF. CDR3 coding DNA: TGTGCCAGCAGCTTCGACCTGGACAGGGCTGAGCAGTACTTC.

The chain links TRBV30 to TRBJ2-7; D ambiguous. In germline, CDR1 is GTSNPN, CDR2 SVGIG (reference sequence). The CDR3 is 13 residues long. V was clipped by 3 bases and J by 5 bases, with 14 bases between them. The CDR3 is CAWRSSEVHEQYF. In DNA, the CDR3 is TGTGCCTGGAGGTCGTCTGAGGTCCACGAGCAGTACTTC. Full variable domain (outside the CDR3, taken from reference TRBV30 and TRBJ2-7): SQTIHQWPATLVQPVGSPLSLECTVEGTSNPNLYWYRQAAGRGLQLLFYSVGIGQISSEVPQNLSASRPQDRQFILSSKKLLLSDSGFYLCAWRSSEVHEQYFGPGTRLTVT.

This clone was observed once. This chain links TRBV5-4 with TRBJ2-5; 8 bases are shared with TRBD2. The V segment lost 4 bases and the J segment 5 bases; nucleotides outside the gene matches: 10. Germline V gives CDR1 SGHNT, CDR2 YYREEE (reference sequence). The CDR3 consists of 15 residues. CDR3 sequence reads: CASSPRSSGSETQYF. CDR3 coding DNA: TGTGCCAGCAGCCCCCGGTCCAGCGGGAGTGAGACCCAGTACTTC.

The count of this clone is one. V usage is TRBV7-6 and J usage is TRBJ2-7; 9 positions match TRBD2. Trimming removed 1 base from V and 2 bases from J; junction bases left unmatched: 3. The germline CDR1 and CDR2 sequences are SGHVS and FNYEAQ. This CDR3 comprises 15 residues. The CDR3 here is CASSLDSSGAYEQYF. The CDR3 DNA reads as TGTGCCAGCAGCTTAGATTCTAGCGGGGCCTACGAGCAGTACTTC.

The chain uses TRBV6-5 and TRBJ1-2, with TRBD1 identical over 9 bases. Unmatched junction bases numbered 6, after V lost 5 bases and J lost 5 bases. This CDR3 contains 14 residues. The V gene's germline CDR1 is MNHEY and CDR2 SVGAGI. DNA for the CDR3: TGTGCCAGCAGTCGGACAGGGGCAGGGTATGGCTACACCTTC. This gives the protein CASSRTGAGYGYTF.

The rearrangement uses TRBV2 and TRBJ1-2; D gene ambiguous. The CDR3 contains 15 residues. Germline CDR1 reads SNHLY; CDR2 reads FYNNEI. Trimming took off 6 bases at V and 4 bases at J, with 18 bases between the two ends. The chain's CDR3 is CASSSKGEVLYGYTF. The CDR3 DNA reads TGTGCCAGCAGCAGTAAGGGAGAAGTACTCTATGGCTACACCTTC.

This clone was picked up a small number of times. The chain has TRBV5-4 and TRBJ1-4; TRBD1 is a possible D gene (5 bases). There are 14 residues in the CDR3. Per germline, CDR1 SGHNT and CDR2 YYREEE (reference sequence). The V end was cut by 2 bases, the J end by 8 bases, with 13 bases between. The CDR3, as DNA: TGTGCCAGCAGCTTTCGGGGGGTGGAGGAAAAACTGTTTTTT. Protein: CASSFRGVEEKLFF.

The CDR3 is CSVLQGAEAFF. CDR3 nucleotides: TGCAGCGTGCTACAGGGCGCTGAAGCTTTCTTT. This chain links TRBV29-1 with TRBJ1-1; D perhaps matches TRBD1 (6 bases). Germline-derived CDR1 and CDR2 are SQVTM and ANQGSEA. Trimming pared 6 bases from V and 6 bases from J, leaving 11 bases between. The CDR3 totals 11 residues.

J is TRBJ2-7 and V is TRBV7-6; tentative D call: TRBD1 (6 bases). Per germline, CDR1 SGHVS and CDR2 FNYEAQ. Trimming stripped 4 bases from V and 4 bases from J, with 17 bases between. CDR3 length equals 15 residues. CDR3 sequence: CASSSTQGIPYEQYF. CDR3 DNA: TGTGCCAGCAGCTCAACACAGGGTATCCCTTACGAGCAGTACTTC.

The V gene is TRBV4-1, the J gene TRBJ2-7; D is perhaps TRBD2 (5 bases). Trimming shortened V by 0 bases and J by 2 bases, and 17 bases separated the two germline ends. Germline values: CDR1 MGHRA, CDR2 YSYEKL. The CDR3 sequence is 17 residues long. CDR3 amino acids: CASSQELEGFAAYEQYF. CDR3 nucleotides: TGCGCCAGCAGCCAAGAGCTAGAGGGTTTCGCGGCCTACGAGCAGTACTTC.

This clone came up a few times. The chain is built from TRBV20-1 and TRBJ2-7; D is undetermined. Germline V gives CDR1 DFQATT, CDR2 SNEGSKA (reference sequence). CDR3 length: 14 amino acids. Trimming took off 3 bases at V and 6 bases at J, with 18 bases between the two ends. The chain's CDR3 is CSASYAQTSSEQYF. The CDR3, as DNA: TGCAGTGCTAGTTACGCGCAAACGTCGTCCGAGCAGTACTTC.

The genes are TRBV5-6 and TRBJ2-2; unclear D gene. The CDR3 consists of 14 residues. V was trimmed by 1 base and J by 7 bases, leaving 11 bases between them. Germline CDR1 is SGHDT and CDR2 is YYEEEE. The CDR3 protein is CASSLPQVGGELFF. CDR3 bases: TGTGCCAGCAGCTTGCCTCAGGTGGGCGGGGAGCTGTTTTTT.

V gene TRBV7-9 combines with J gene TRBJ1-3; D may be TRBD1 (5 bases). The germline V gene has CDR1 SEHNR and CDR2 FQNEAQ (reference sequence). V was shortened by 8 bases and J by 3 bases, with 17 bases between the two germline ends. CDR3 length: 15 amino acids. Here the CDR3 DNA reads TGTGCCAGCGGCCGTGGAGGGACGGATGGAAACACCATATATTTT. Translation gives CASGRGGTDGNTIYF.

The chain has TRBV5-1 and TRBJ2-7; D is ambiguous. V was cut by 0 bases and J by 5 bases, with 12 bases left in between. Germline V gene data show CDR1 as SGHRS and CDR2 as YFSETQ. This CDR3 contains 14 residues. The CDR3 loop is CASSLVVNTDEQYF. CDR3 coding DNA: TGCGCCAGCAGCTTGGTTGTCAATACAGACGAGCAGTACTTC.